This T cell receptor beta chain came from a study of brain T cells in children with intractable seizures. Study-level findings and limits: HCMV serostatus was not known, and viral specificity came from CDR3 similarity only. Pre-surgery blood may have been undersampled, hiding some clones.

Sequencing was performed with immunoSEQ multiplex PCR; in TCRdb, only in-frame clones are kept and a portion is missing. The table includes about 340,000 clones, about 94% detected once. The time point is: blood from clinic visit 5 months post-surgery; TSC patient then seizure free. Patients received at least one anti-epileptic drug before surgery. Points on this clone: No antigen is known for it.

The sample consisted of peripheral blood, taken around 5 months after surgery. This TCR came from a boy in the first two years of life with tuberous sclerosis and intractable seizures.

The CDR3 coding sequence is TGCGCCAGCAGCCAGGACAGGGGTGGGGAGGAGCAGTACTTC. Protein: CASSQDRGGEEQYF. The chain links TRBV4-1 to TRBJ2-7; 9 nucleotides agree with TRBD1. Germline loops: CDR1 MGHRA, CDR2 YSYEKL. The CDR3 spans 14 residues. J lost 7 bases, V lost 3 bases, and 7 bases had no gene match.